The 10 T cell receptor beta chains listed next were all sequenced from one sample in a study of T cell responses to AZD1222 COVID-19 vaccine. The assay was immunoSEQ multiplex PCR, and TCRdb's table has in-frame clones only and misses some. This sample has some 60,000 clones, with over 65% found just once. Source: peripheral blood, taken 28 days after the second AZD1222 dose. These receptors all stem from an adult who received the AZD1222 COVID-19 vaccine.

The chain employs TRBV4-2 and TRBJ1-5; D remains ambiguous. CDR3 length: 18 amino acids. Trimming stripped 0 bases from V and 2 bases from J, with 17 bases between. Per the germline V gene, CDR1 is LGHNA and CDR2 is YNFKEQ. CDR3 in DNA: TGTGCCAGCAGCCAAGAGGGCCTTGAGTCATATGGCAATCAGCCCCAGCATTTT. Translation: CASSQEGLESYGNQPQHF.

The rearrangement uses TRBV6-5 and TRBJ1-1, with a weak D call TRBD1 (5 bases). Trimming took off 4 bases at V and 0 bases at J, with 15 bases between the two ends. CDR1 MNHEY and CDR2 SVGAGI come from the germline V gene. CDR3 size: 16 residues. The CDR3 reads CASSSTRGRLNTEAFF. In DNA form, the CDR3 reads TGTGCCAGCAGTTCCACCCGGGGGAGGCTGAACACTGAAGCTTTCTTT.

The genes are TRBV3-1 (or the pseudogene TRBV3-2) and TRBJ1-1; TRBD1 aligns across 7 bases. With V trimmed by 4 bases and J by 3 bases, 8 bases remained unmatched. Germline V CDR1 and CDR2: LGHDT, YNNKEL (reference sequence). This CDR3 comprises 15 residues. The CDR3 sequence is CASSRQGGPHTEAFF. The CDR3 DNA is TGTGCCAGCAGCCGCCAGGGGGGGCCCCACACTGAAGCTTTCTTT.

The chain links TRBV5-1 to TRBJ1-1; D not resolved. The ends were cut back, 0 bases at V and 0 bases at J, with 15 bases in the middle. Germline V gene lookup returns CDR1 SGHRS and CDR2 YFSETQ. The CDR3 is 17 residues long. The CDR3 spells CASSLGVRGSMNTEAFF. CDR3 bases: TGCGCCAGCAGCTTGGGGGTGAGAGGCAGCATGAACACTGAAGCTTTCTTT.

The V and J genes are TRBV6-5 and TRBJ2-7; tentatively, D is TRBD2 (5 bases). V was clipped by 5 bases and J by 4 bases, with 12 bases between them. The germline gives CDR1 MNHEY, CDR2 SVGAGI. The CDR3 consists of 13 residues. CDR3 coding DNA: TGTGCCAGCAGTAGGCCAGAGGGATACGAGCAGTACTTC. Its protein is CASSRPEGYEQYF.

This clone was counted once. The chain uses TRBV9 and TRBJ2-1, with TRBD2 matching 11 bases. With 1 base clipped from V and 9 bases from J, the junction kept 9 bases outside the gene matches. CDR3 length: 16 amino acids. Germline CDR1 reads SGDLS; CDR2 reads YYNGEE. This chain's CDR3 is CASSVLASGGTSEQFF. The CDR3 DNA reads TGTGCCAGCAGCGTATTGGCTAGCGGGGGGACCAGTGAGCAGTTCTTC.

In this sample, this clone turned up a few times. The chain recombines TRBV7-2 with TRBJ2-6; D not resolved. Deletions cut 0 bases from V and 4 bases from J, with 4 bases between. The length of the CDR3 is 14 residues. Germline loops: CDR1 SGHTA, CDR2 FQGNSA. The CDR3 region has the DNA TGTGCCAGCAGCTTAGCTCAGGGGGCCAACGTCCTGACTTTC. Amino acids: CASSLAQGANVLTF.

J is TRBJ1-6 and V is TRBV14, with TRBD1 matching 9 bases. The CDR3 loop spans 17 amino acids. Trimming cost V 5 bases and J 6 bases; bases outside gene matches: 11. CDR1 is SGHDN and CDR2 is FVKESK in the germline V gene. CDR3 sequence: CASSSLTGGVTNSPLHF. CDR3 bases: TGTGCCAGCAGCTCCTTAACAGGGGGCGTCACTAATTCACCCCTCCACTTT.

The J gene is TRBJ2-2, the V gene TRBV10-3; 7 bases are a match to TRBD1. Germline trimming cut 10 bases from V and 1 base from J; bases unmatched to any gene: 15. This CDR3 comprises 17 residues. CDR1 and CDR2 (germline): ENHRY, SYGVKD. DNA for the CDR3: TGTGCCAGCGCTATAACAGGGGCGGTCGAGAACACCGGGGAGCTGTTTTTT. Protein: CASAITGAVENTGELFF.

This chain uses TRBV28 with TRBJ2-7; D call uncertain. This CDR3 is built from 12 residues. V was pared by 6 bases and J by 4 bases, with 10 bases between. Germline assignment: CDR1 MDHEN and CDR2 SYDVKM. The CDR3 DNA reads as TGTGCCAGCAGCCCCCTGATGTACGAGCAGTACTTC. It codes for CASSPLMYEQYF.